Following are 6 T cell receptor beta chains from one sample sequenced in a study of blood T cell repertoires in COVID-19. The repertoire was sequenced with immunoSEQ multiplex PCR; TCRdb's copy has only in-frame clones and lacks some. The sample includes approximately 90,000 clones, about 90% of them seen just once. The sequencing input was peripheral blood. Receptors originate from a human donor in a cohort sampled during active COVID-19.

The chain recombines TRBV19 with TRBJ2-7; TRBD1 matches 8 bases. The germline V gene has CDR1 LNHDA and CDR2 SQIVND (reference sequence). The CDR3 has 14 residues. The V segment lost 3 bases and the J segment 2 bases; nucleotides outside the gene matches: 3. As DNA, the CDR3 is TGTGCCAGTAGTATGGGACAGGCAACCTACGAGCAGTACTTC. Translation gives CASSMGQATYEQYF.

In DNA form, the CDR3 reads TGTGCCAGTAGTATCGGAGGGAACTCCTACAATGAGCAGTTCTTC. Translating it yields CASSIGGNSYNEQFF. The V gene is TRBV19, the J gene TRBJ2-1; weak D call: TRBD2 (6 bases). The CDR3 runs 15 residues. Trimming shortened V by 3 bases and J by 0 bases, and 9 bases separated the two germline ends. Germline V lookup: CDR1 LNHDA, CDR2 SQIVND (reference sequence).

The chain uses TRBV18 and TRBJ2-1, with D possibly being TRBD1 (6 bases). This CDR3 region has 11 residues. Germline CDR1 and CDR2: KGHSH and LQKENI. V lost 6 bases and J lost 10, with 10 bases in between. The chain's CDR3 is CASSPQGEQFF. CDR3 nucleotide sequence: TGTGCCAGCTCCCCCCAGGGGGAGCAGTTCTTC.

This clone appeared a few times. The rearrangement joins TRBV7-8 to TRBJ1-5; the match to TRBD1 covers 7 bases. The trim removed 5 bases at V and 1 base at J, leaving 5 bases unmatched. The germline V gene encodes CDR1 SGHVS and CDR2 FQNEAQ. The CDR3 has 15 amino acids. CDR3 residues: CASSPQGLSNQPQHF. The CDR3 region has the DNA TGTGCCAGCAGCCCACAGGGGTTGAGCAATCAGCCCCAGCATTTT.

The chain couples TRBV11-3 to TRBJ2-5; weak D call: TRBD1 (6 bases). The CDR3 totals 18 residues. Between the trimmed V and J ends, which lost 5 bases and 0 bases, there was a span of 22 bases. Looked up from germline, CDR1 is SGHNT and CDR2 is YENEEA. The CDR3 DNA reads as TGTGCCAGCAGCCCAATCGCTCCTTCCCGGGACAACCAAGAGACCCAGTACTTC. Translated: CASSPIAPSRDNQETQYF.

This chain uses TRBV2 with TRBJ2-7; no clear D gene. The germline CDR1 and CDR2 sequences are SNHLY and FYNNEI. The V gene lost 7 bases and the J gene lost 4 bases, with 11 bases spanning the gap. CDR3 length equals 12 residues. The CDR3 DNA is TGTGCCAGCATTACAGATTCATACGAGCAGTACTTC. Protein sequence: CASITDSYEQYF.